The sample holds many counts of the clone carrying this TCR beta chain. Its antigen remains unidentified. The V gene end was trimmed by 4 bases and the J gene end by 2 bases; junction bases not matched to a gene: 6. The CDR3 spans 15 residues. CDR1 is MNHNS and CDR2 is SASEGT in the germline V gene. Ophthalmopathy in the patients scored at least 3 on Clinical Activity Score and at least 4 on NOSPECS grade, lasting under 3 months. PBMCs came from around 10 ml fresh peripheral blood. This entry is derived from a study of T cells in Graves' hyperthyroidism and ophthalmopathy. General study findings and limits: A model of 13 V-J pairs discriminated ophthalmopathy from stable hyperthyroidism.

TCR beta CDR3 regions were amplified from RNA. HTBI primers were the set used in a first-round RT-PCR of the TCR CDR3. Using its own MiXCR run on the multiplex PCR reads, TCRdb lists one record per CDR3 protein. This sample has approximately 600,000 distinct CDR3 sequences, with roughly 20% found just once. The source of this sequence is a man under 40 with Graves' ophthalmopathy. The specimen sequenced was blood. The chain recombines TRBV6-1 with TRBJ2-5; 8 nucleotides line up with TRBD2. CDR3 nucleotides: TGTGCCAGCAGTGCTCACACTAGCGGTCAAGAGACCCAGTACTTC. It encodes CASSAHTSGQETQYF.